These 4 T cell receptor beta chains originate from one sample sequenced in a study of blood T cell repertoires in COVID-19. The protocol was immunoSEQ multiplex PCR, while the TCRdb copy is restricted to in-frame clones and leaves out a portion. The sample shows 50,000 to 70,000 clones, around 65% of them seen only once. Sequenced sample: PBMCs or T cells enriched from blood (not recorded which). Receptors originate from a woman aged 55 to 70 who had been exposed to COVID-19.

This CDR3 reads CASSEDVGSKPQHF. In DNA form, the CDR3 reads TGTGCCAGCAGTGAAGACGTAGGGAGCAAGCCCCAGCATTTT. This chain links TRBV2 with TRBJ1-5; no clear D gene. This CDR3 region has 14 residues. V was pared by 1 base and J by 8 bases, with 12 bases between. The germline V gene encodes CDR1 SNHLY and CDR2 FYNNEI.

The rearrangement joins TRBV6-5 to TRBJ1-2, with D perhaps TRBD1 (6 bases). CDR3 size: 14 residues. Trimming cost V 5 bases and J 4 bases, with 14 bases left between them. Germline V gives CDR1 MNHEY, CDR2 SVGAGI. DNA for the CDR3: TGTGCCAGCAGTCGAAAAGGACAGCTCTATGGCTACACCTTC. Protein: CASSRKGQLYGYTF.

The V and J genes are TRBV5-5 and TRBJ1-5; no definite D call. This CDR3 is 14 amino acids long. Germline assignment: CDR1 SGHKS and CDR2 YYEKEE (reference sequence). Trimming took 0 bases from V and 3 from J, leaving 7 bases between them. CDR3 DNA: TGTGCCAGCAGCTTGGGGGCCTTCAATCAGCCCCAGCATTTT. Translating gives CASSLGAFNQPQHF.

The rearrangement links TRBV5-1 to TRBJ2-3, with D uncertain. Trimming took 1 base from V and 1 from J, leaving 7 bases between them. The CDR3 runs to 14 residues. Germline V gives CDR1 SGHRS, CDR2 YFSETQ. The CDR3 protein is CASSLLERTDTQYF. The CDR3 DNA follows: TGCGCCAGCAGCTTGCTAGAGCGCACAGATACGCAGTATTTT.